This TCR beta chain derives from a study of vaccination and CD4 T cells after COVID-19 (dated 2022 in TCRdb). As for the study more broadly: Convalescent patients had a positive SARS-CoV-2 result on nasal swab PCR, and of these patients, fewer than ten had mild disease and one had severe disease. In the convalescent cohort there were six males and four females, among whom were two Hispanic individuals, seven Caucasians, two Asians and one multiracial person. Each participant got two doses of either the Pfizer-BioNTech BNT162b2 vaccine (n=8) or the Moderna mRNA-1273 vaccine (n=2). Post-COVID blood samples were collected from convalescent patients a median of approximately 100 days after diagnosis, with a range of roughly 30 to 170 days. Post-vaccine blood samples were taken a median of roughly 75 days after the second vaccine dose, with a range of about 13 to 250 days. A few convalescent patients gave samples both early after vaccination (day 14) and late after vaccination (days 161 to 241). In roughly eleven COVID-19 convalescent patients and several infection-naive healthy vaccine recipients, the spike-specific CD4+ TCR repertoire before mRNA vaccination was compared with the repertoire after mRNA vaccination. Paper-wide results and their limitations: The median count of SARS-CoV-2-reactive clonotypes went up from approximately 20 after infection to roughly 38 after vaccination, although the change was not significant. The study included relatively few convalescent patients and did not analyze early timepoints after natural infection. Among convalescent patients, a median about 86% of the SARS-CoV-2-reactive clones seen after vaccination appeared only after vaccination, which suggests priming specific to the vaccine. In convalescent patients, nearly all vaccine-specific clones (304 of 307) were found to be mono-reactive for SARS-CoV-2 spike rather than cross-reactive with common cold coronaviruses.

Receptor amplification or capture employed PCR. Instrument on record: Illumina iSeq 100. In the authors' own workflow: Non-productive sequences were removed, and CDR3s not starting with C, not ending with F or W, or shorter than 7 amino acids were discarded. Levenshtein distances (stringdist) and unrooted phylogenetic trees (ape) in R version 3.6.1 were used to assess CDR3 homology. TCRdb reanalyzed the raw reads on its own, using fastp at Q25 for trimming and MiXCR for clone calling, and kept in-frame beta chains. Entries are consolidated by CDR3 protein sequence, retaining the most common genes and DNA. The V and J calls here are based on TCRdb, not the publication. This sample holds under 30,000 distinct CDR3 sequences; approximately 49% were observed only once. The ten largest make up about 5.3% of the sample. Ends trimmed: V by 5 bases, J by 0 bases; bases unmatched to a gene: 6. The CDR3 sequence holds 18 residues, the cysteine and phenylalanine included. Left in the record is the CDR3 DNA by itself, 54 bases read in frame from the first base. CDR1 and CDR2 are drawn from the germline V gene: SGHTA, FQGTGA.

In the paper's terms, the time point label means: late sampling 161 to 241 days after vaccination in three convalescent patients. Positive SARS-CoV-2 PCR tests in the convalescent patients dated from March to December 2020, before Alpha, Beta and Delta variants emerged in the United States. Ficoll-Paque Plus gradient centrifugation was used to isolate PBMCs from whole blood, and the isolated PBMCs were then either used fresh or cryopreserved at -140C. For this clonotype: Its antigen has not been determined. Per-base qualities were not stored, and no clone one base away is much larger.

This TCR came from a human donor who had recovered from COVID-19. The chain joins TRBV7-3 to TRBJ2-1, and TRBD2 matches 14 of the central bases. The sequenced sample was CD4+ T cells from blood, obtained about 7 months after SARS-CoV-2 vaccination. CDR3 loop: CASSPRLAGGSSYNEQFF. The nucleotides read TGTGCCAGCAGCCCACGACTAGCGGGGGGGAGCTCCTACAATGAGCAGTTCTTC.